The rows below give T cell receptor beta chains drawn from one sample of a study of cytomegalovirus exposure and HLA in healthy donors. Sequencing was performed with immunoSEQ multiplex PCR; in TCRdb, only in-frame clones are kept and a portion is missing. This sample carries some 150,000 clones, 91% of them seen once, and the ten largest clones take about 0.7%. Source material: PBMCs. The origin of the receptors is a man between 18 and 29 years old in good health and CMV-seronegative. CDR3s include the opening cysteine and the closing phenylalanine or tryptophan. D genes are given only for firm matches. The size of a clone is reported for some rows only, either as once, few or many, or as a class for expanded clones.

TRBV4-2	few	TRBJ2-7	TRBD2	15	CASSQGLAGLYEQYF	TGTGCCAGCAGCCAGGGACTAGCGGGGCTCTACGAGCAGTACTTC
TRBV5-1	NA	TRBJ2-1	TRBD2	14	CASSEGLAGVEQFF	TGCGCCAGCAGCGAGGGACTAGCGGGAGTGGAGCAGTTCTTC
TRBV5-5	NA	TRBJ2-3	NA	17	CASSIPGTQARRDTQYF	TGTGCCAGCAGCATCCCCGGGACACAAGCCCGTCGAGATACGCAGTATTTT
TRBV18	NA	TRBJ1-5	TRBD1	15	CASSPPGDRVQPQHF	TGTGCCAGCTCACCACCGGGGGACAGGGTTCAGCCCCAGCATTTT
TRBV7-9	NA	TRBJ2-1	TRBD1	16	CASSLAGQGTYNEQFF	TGTGCCAGCAGCTTAGCGGGACAGGGGACCTACAATGAGCAGTTCTTC
TRBV9	NA	TRBJ1-3	NA	13	CASSADGGNTIYF	TGTGCCAGCAGCGCAGACGGGGGAAACACCATATATTTT
TRBV7-2	NA	TRBJ2-5	TRBD2	17	CASSLLVLAGGSETQYF	TGTGCCAGCAGCTTATTGGTACTAGCGGGAGGTTCAGAGACCCAGTACTTC
TRBV29-1	NA	TRBJ2-5	NA	13	CSVEGSGQETQYF	TGCAGCGTTGAAGGCAGCGGCCAAGAGACCCAGTACTTC
TRBV4-3	NA	TRBJ2-1	NA	13	CASSQIHYNEQFF	TGCGCCAGCAGCCAGATACATTACAATGAGCAGTTCTTC
TRBV13	NA	TRBJ2-3	TRBD2	16	CASSETSGGSTHTQYF	TGTGCCAGCAGCGAGACTAGCGGGGGTTCCACACATACGCAGTATTTT
TRBV2	NA	TRBJ2-5	NA	17	CASSKSGPRGYQETQYF	TGTGCCAGCAGTAAGAGCGGGCCCCGGGGATACCAAGAGACCCAGTACTTC
TRBV7-6	NA	TRBJ1-6	NA	15	CASSLDHSYNSPLHF	TGTGCCAGCAGCTTAGATCACTCCTATAATTCACCCCTCCACTTT
TRBV15	NA	TRBJ1-2	TRBD1	15	CATSRGTGGVYGYTF	TGTGCCACCAGCAGGGGGACAGGGGGCGTCTATGGCTACACCTTC
TRBV11-3	NA	TRBJ2-2	TRBD2	18	CASSSGTSGRPNTGELFF	TGTGCCAGCAGCTCAGGGACTAGCGGGAGGCCGAACACCGGGGAGCTGTTTTTT
TRBV5-6	NA	TRBJ2-2	NA	16	CASSLAVREDTGELFF	TGTGCCAGCAGCTTGGCCGTCAGAGAGGACACCGGGGAGCTGTTTTTT
TRBV5-1	NA	TRBJ1-1	NA	17	CASSPAWGGGMNTEAFF	TGCGCCAGCAGCCCCGCGTGGGGGGGCGGTATGAACACTGAAGCTTTCTTT
TRBV5-1	NA	TRBJ2-2	NA	15	CASSRRGANTGELFF	TGCGCCAGCAGCCGGAGAGGAGCGAACACCGGGGAGCTGTTTTTT
TRBV2	once	TRBJ2-7	TRBD1	15	CASSHYRDRGGEQYF	TGTGCCAGCAGCCACTACCGGGACAGGGGAGGCGAGCAGTACTTC
TRBV11-3	NA	TRBJ2-7	TRBD1	13	CASSSRTGGEQYF	TGTGCCAGCAGCTCCCGGACAGGGGGCGAGCAGTACTTC
TRBV9	NA	TRBJ2-3	NA	10	CASKGDTQYF	TGTGCCAGCAAGGGGGATACGCAGTATTTT
TRBV7-8	NA	TRBJ2-1	TRBD2	19	CASSFPTSGRTSSYNEQFF	TGTGCCAGCAGCTTCCCGACTAGCGGGAGGACTAGCTCCTACAATGAGCAGTTCTTC
TRBV5-1	NA	TRBJ2-7	TRBD1	15	CASSLEGYRGYEQYF	TGCGCCAGCAGCTTGGAGGGATACAGGGGCTACGAGCAGTACTTC
TRBV27	NA	TRBJ2-3	TRBD2	14	CASSLAGGPDTQYF	TGTGCCAGCAGTCTAGCGGGGGGGCCAGATACGCAGTATTTT
TRBV5-1	few	TRBJ2-3	NA	14	CASSLGLDTDTQYF	TGCGCCAGCAGCTTGGGACTAGACACAGATACGCAGTATTTT
TRBV6-5	NA	TRBJ1-2	TRBD1	15	CASSPWDRVNYGYTF	TGTGCCAGCAGTCCCTGGGACAGGGTCAACTATGGCTACACCTTC